This T cell receptor beta chain was identified in a study of cytomegalovirus exposure and HLA in healthy donors (dated 2017 in TCRdb). For context, the study as a whole: An earlier analysis of several hundred of the donors reported 276 Gb of sequence data and 100 million to 130 million unique TCR beta sequences from 150 million to 200 million T cells. Class I and class II HLA loci were covered by the typing at four-digit resolution. The study was designed to test whether signatures of past pathogen exposure could be identified by cataloging public T cell receptors. The later analysis used no new phenotypic data to find candidate immune exposures, relying instead on TCR beta sequences and their occurrence across donors. Genome-wide SNP genotypes for about 65% of the roughly 670 donors were used in a later genetic analysis, which treated that subset as a discovery cohort. To study patterns of TCR occurrence, a later analysis re-analyzed previously published TCR beta repertoires from 700 or so donors and added high-resolution HLA genotyping. To predict cytomegalovirus infection status, the study combined high-throughput TCR immunosequencing, statistical association of individual TCRs with disease status, and machine learning. The study profiled the T cell repertoires of hundreds of subjects by immunosequencing and related them to cytomegalovirus serostatus. Roughly five DR-DQ haplotypes were handled as single units for association and clustering because linkage in the cohort was strong. On average, around 240,000 unique TCR beta nucleotide sequences were sequenced per donor among 398 genotyped donors of the cohort, with roughly 18% of those sequences being non-productive. Typing coverage differed by locus: A, B, C, DRB1 and DQB1 were typed in about 629-640 donors, DQA1 in roughly 510, DPA1 in 600 to 610, and DPB1 in 400 to 490. An earlier analysis of fewer than 750 of the donors used high-throughput TCR beta sequencing to judge whether each TCR beta V gene segment behaved as functional or pseudogenic. Donor age, sex, ethnicity and CMV serostatus were collected together with the repertoire data. All discovery cohort repertoires had been generated on a single sequencing platform. A separate validation cohort of approximately 120 different subjects was used in addition to the approximately 700-subject first cohort. The genetic ancestry cluster associated with self-reported Caucasian donors included over 65% of the 398 genotyped donors. Roughly 290 gigabases of sequencing data and 70 million to 100 million unique TCR sequences made up an early release that covered over 550 HLA-typed donors. What the research found in general, with its limitations: Roughly 15 rarely observed V segments, including chromosome 9 orphons, were excluded from the earlier analysis of a few hundred of the donors because counts were too low. A few of the identified cytomegalovirus-associated TCR beta chains were confirmed in vitro to be specific for cytomegalovirus antigens. A later analysis found that HLA-associated TCR beta chains were more clonally expanded and had lower generation probabilities than equally common non-associated chains. In a later genetic analysis, a missense DCLRE1C variant was associated with V-gene and J-gene trimming of TCR beta chains, and the association was replicated in an independent cohort. Most CMV-associated TCR beta chains appeared to be HLA-restricted in a later analysis, and the HLA associations seemed to be driven largely by CMV exposure. In an earlier analysis of several hundred of the donors, most TCR beta V segments were observed in productive rearrangements about 90% or about 30% of the time, broadly matching IMGT annotations. The only immune exposure information available for the cohort was CMV serostatus. A further reported finding was that TCR beta sequences accurately predicted the HLA-A and HLA-B alleles for most subjects in the first cohort. A total of fewer than 200 TCR beta chains were listed by the study as associated with cytomegalovirus. According to a later genetic analysis, donors in an Asian-associated ancestry cluster had fewer N-insertions in productive TCRs than the approximately 700-donor mean. Presence/absence analyses assumed roughly uniform sequencing depth across donors, an assumption that may not hold. The authors suggested that the approach could potentially be generalized to other disease states and immunological phenotypes. This cohort had only TCR beta chains sequenced, and the lack of alpha or paired-chain data limited which features could be detected. In a later analysis, the rate of TCR association differed among HLA loci, with DRB1 alleles having the most associated TCRs and HLA-C alleles having the fewest. Because some donors lacked HLA typing at each locus, the association tests relied only on the typed subset. Some IMGT-functional V segments, including TRBV6-2 and TRBV6-3, could not be distinguished by the 87-base-pair reads and were therefore excluded. While some public TCRs were present in many individuals, most TCR sequences turned up only very rarely across donors. The sequencing pipeline was judged likely to have produced a cluster of highly shared sequence variants as a technical artifact. A later analysis reported that several top co-occurrence clusters appeared linked to parvovirus B19, influenza, CMV and Epstein-Barr virus. The classifier was reported to diagnose cytomegalovirus status with high specificity and sensitivity in both the original cohort and the validation cohort. When HLA alleles, especially DR and DQ, strongly co-occurred, attributing TCR associations to individual alleles was difficult. Linkage disequilibrium might explain the correlated functional status among segregating V segments, but an unknown experimental factor could not be excluded. Specific HLA alleles were associated with 16,951 TCR beta sequences at a false discovery rate of 0.05 in a later analysis.

The cohort comprised 670 or so healthy bone marrow donors. All cohort members were sampled while nominally healthy, although unrecorded immune exposures were likely present. The donor tested CMV seronegative and was one of the 352 seronegative cohort members. Each donor provided a peripheral blood sample, and peripheral blood mononuclear cells were used for TCR beta sequencing. The Qiagen DNeasy Blood Extraction Kit was used to extract genomic DNA from the blood cell samples. Relative to germline, V is 4 bases shorter and J is 6 bases shorter, with 6 bases between their ends. The CDR3 numbers 12 residues from cysteine through phenylalanine. The read is trimmed to its CDR3 DNA, 36 bases read in frame from base 1. Per the germline V gene, SNHLY is the CDR1 and FYNNEI is the CDR2. Library prep was done by the immunoSEQ multiplex PCR assay. For the multiplex PCR, a mixture combining 60 forward primers for TCR Vbeta segments and 13 reverse primers for TCR Jbeta segments was used. The CDR3 region of rearranged TCR beta genes was amplified from genomic DNA by a multiplex PCR assay. Amplified TCR beta libraries were sequenced as 87-base-pair reads on the Illumina HiSeq System. The published analysis was carried out like this. In a later analysis, 70 million to 95 million unique TCR beta chains were counted across the 500 to 850 repertoires, and approximately 9.9 million of these chains were shared by at least two donors. Raw reads were error-corrected and collapsed into unique sequences by a nearest-neighbor algorithm in which closely related sequences were merged to remove PCR and sequencing errors. CDR3 sequences were aligned to IMGT reference sequences to assign V, D and J gene segments. For a sequence to be retained, a match of at least six nucleotides to both a V gene segment and a J gene segment was required. Rearrangements were called productive when the CDR3 lacked stop codons and stayed in frame with V and J; all others were non-productive. CDR3 was defined by IMGT convention, running from the second conserved V-encoded cysteine to the conserved J-encoded phenylalanine. The earlier analysis of approximately 590 of the donors excluded any sequence lacking an unambiguous match to a single V gene segment. An earlier analysis of about 600 of the donors called V segments functional above 56.7% productive rearrangements and segregating when the between-donor standard deviation exceeded 5%. A statistical classification framework was built for diagnosing cytomegalovirus status from the catalog of TCR beta chain sequences. In a later analysis, TCR nucleotide sequences were compared against IMGT/GENE-DB human TR gene sequences so that V and J genes could be assigned. In a later analysis, CDR3 sequences and most-parsimonious VDJ recombination scenarios were assigned using the TCRdist pipeline. In a later analysis, each TCR beta chain was defined by its CDR3 amino acid sequence together with its V-gene family, and reads without a unique V-gene family were excluded. In a later analysis, around 650 highly shared, low-generation-probability nucleotide sequences were removed to address suspected cross-contamination and a sequencing artifact. In a later analysis, a clonal expansion index for each public chain was calculated from normalized within-repertoire ranks of inferred template counts. In a later analysis, generation probabilities were computed with a VDJ recombination model fitted to out-of-frame rearrangements, and the resulting probabilities were checked against IGoR. In a later analysis, TCR-TCR, TCR-HLA and TCR-CMV co-occurrence was scored with hypergeometric tests, and a repertoire-size bias correction was applied to TCR pairs. To estimate false discovery rates, a later analysis permuted the HLA or CMV assignments 20 times. In a later analysis, co-occurring TCRs were grouped using DBSCAN, with TCRdist sequence similarity added in when clustering inside HLA-allele-positive subsets. For co-occurrence clustering, repertoires with fewer than 30,000 or more than 120,000 public chains were excluded, along with roughly 5 repertoires with anomalous nucleotide sharing. Sourced from immuneACCESS, this table was stored by TCRdb with only in-frame sequences that have V and J called. A share of the clones is absent; for the studies checked, an unresolved V gene accounts for under half, and the remainder has no known explanation. D and trimming were read from the DNA, whereas the V and J calls and clone size are those reported in that table. The table kept for this sample lists about 140,000 clones. About 2.5% of the sample is held by the ten biggest clonotypes.

To note about this clone: Its antigen is still unknown.

The sample consisted of PBMCs. The chain uses TRBV2 and TRBJ1-4; the D gene assignment is ambiguous. The TCR sequence derives from a man aged 40-55 years in good health and CMV-seronegative. The CDR3 protein sequence reads: CASSAPDEKLFF. In nucleotides, the sequence is TGTGCCAGCAGTGCCCCAGATGAAAAACTGTTTTTT.